The present TCR beta chain was sequenced within a study of shared clonotypes between healthy human individuals. Study at large: Those who served as donors were a couple of women and a few men between the ages of 18 and 49.

Trimming pared 8 bases from V and 2 bases from J, leaving 14 bases between. CDR1 is MNHEY, CDR2 SMNVEV, per germline (reference sequence). The CDR3 sequence is 14 residues long. In the sorted-subset replicate PCRs, 150 to 200 ng DNA, some 30,000 T cell genomes, was used. This table comes from immunoSEQ multiplex PCR, and its TCRdb copy is limited to in-frame clones, with some not included. Among about 800,000 clones listed, 90% to 97% were seen once. Study findings and constraints: Relative to memory subsets, naive subsets generally showed larger estimated richness.

The naive CD8 subset, CD45RO-negative cells positively selected for CCR7, excluded terminally differentiated effector memory CD45RA+ cells. Details on this clone: The antigen is unknown.

This chain links TRBV27 with TRBJ2-3; D unresolved. The TCR was taken from a man younger than 40 in good health. The sequenced sample was naive CD8+ T cells sorted from blood. The CDR3 sequence: CASADGAFTDTQYF. CDR3 DNA: TGTGCCAGCGCGGACGGAGCTTTCACAGATACGCAGTATTTT.